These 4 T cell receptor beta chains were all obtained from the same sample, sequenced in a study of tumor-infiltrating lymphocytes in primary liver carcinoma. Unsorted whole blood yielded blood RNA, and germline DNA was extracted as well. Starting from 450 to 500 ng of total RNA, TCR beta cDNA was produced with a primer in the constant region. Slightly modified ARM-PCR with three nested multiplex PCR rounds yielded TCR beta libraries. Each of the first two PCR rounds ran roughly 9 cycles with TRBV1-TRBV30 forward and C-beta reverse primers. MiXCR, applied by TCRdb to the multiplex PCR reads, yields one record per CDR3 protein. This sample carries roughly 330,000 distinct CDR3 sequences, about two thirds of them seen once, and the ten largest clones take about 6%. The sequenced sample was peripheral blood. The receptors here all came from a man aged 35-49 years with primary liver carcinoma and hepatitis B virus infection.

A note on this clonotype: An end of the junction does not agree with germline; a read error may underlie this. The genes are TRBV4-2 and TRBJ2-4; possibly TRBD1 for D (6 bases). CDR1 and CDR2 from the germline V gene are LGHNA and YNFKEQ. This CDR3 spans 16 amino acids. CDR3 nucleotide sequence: TGTGCCAGCAGCCAGTCGGGGTTGGGGGCCAAAAACACTCAGTACTTC. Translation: CASSQSGLGAKNTQYF.

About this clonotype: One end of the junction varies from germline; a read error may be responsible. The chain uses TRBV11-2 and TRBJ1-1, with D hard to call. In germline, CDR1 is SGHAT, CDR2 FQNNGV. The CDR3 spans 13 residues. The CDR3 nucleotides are TGTGCCAACAGTTATTCCGAGAACACTGAGGCTTTATTT. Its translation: CANSYSENTEALF.

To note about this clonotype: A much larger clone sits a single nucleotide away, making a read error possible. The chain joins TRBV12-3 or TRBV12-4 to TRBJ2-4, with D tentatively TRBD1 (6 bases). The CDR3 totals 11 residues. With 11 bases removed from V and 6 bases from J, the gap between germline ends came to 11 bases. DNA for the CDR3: TGTGCCGGCAAAGGGGGAAACATTCAGTACTTC. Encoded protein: CAGKGGNIQYF.

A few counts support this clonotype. CDR3 sequence (DNA): TGTGCCAGCAGTTCAGGTCTACTTGGCTACACCTTC. The encoded protein is CASSSGLLGYTF. The chain joins TRBV28 to TRBJ1-2; D remains ambiguous. This CDR3 has 12 amino acids. The V and J ends lost 4 bases and 7 bases respectively, with 10 bases between them. Germline CDR1 MDHEN, CDR2 SYDVKM.